The next 26 T cell receptor beta chains were all read from a single sample in a study of CD8 T cells in Susac syndrome. Random hexamers primed reverse transcription of about 0.5 to 1 ug RNA. From the immunoSEQ multiplex PCR reads, TCRdb called clonotypes with MiXCR, one entry per CDR3 protein. This sample carries 150,000 or so distinct CDR3 sequences, 85% to 95% of them seen once, and the ten largest clones take more than 0.11%. Sequencing was carried out using CD4+ T cells from PBMCs. These receptors originate from a human donor in good health.

The chain links TRBV28 to TRBJ2-1, with D unresolved. Trimming removed 6 bases at V and 7 bases at J, with 13 bases between. The V gene's germline CDR1 is MDHEN and CDR2 SYDVKM. CDR3 length: 13 amino acids. The CDR3 loop reads CASSSPVRNEQFF. In DNA form, the CDR3 reads TGTGCCAGCAGCTCGCCCGTCAGGAATGAGCAGTTCTTC. Variable domain in full (rest from reference TRBV28 and TRBJ2-1): DVKVTQSSRYLVKRTGEKVFLECVQDMDHENMFWYRQDPGLGLRLIYFSYDVKMKEKGDIPEGYSVSREKKERFSLILESASTNQTSMYLCASSSPVRNEQFFGPGTRLTVL.

This clonotype was detected once. V is TRBV3-1 and J is TRBJ2-1; D ambiguous. Looked up from germline, CDR1 is LGHDT and CDR2 is YNNKEL (reference sequence). Trimming cost V 2 bases and J 7 bases, with 6 bases left between them. This CDR3 is built from 12 residues. The CDR3 sequence is CASSQTWNEQFF. For the CDR3, the DNA is TGTGCCAGCAGCCAAACATGGAATGAGCAGTTCTTC.

This clonotype has only one observation. This chain joins TRBV6-6 and TRBJ1-5; D not certain. Germline CDR1 is MNHNY and CDR2 is SVGAGI (reference sequence). Trimming shortened V by 5 bases and J by 7 bases, and 12 bases separated the two germline ends. This CDR3 has 13 amino acids. The CDR3 sequence is CASSPRAGQPQHF. CDR3 bases: TGTGCCAGCAGTCCTCGCGCCGGCCAGCCCCAGCATTTT.

The gene calls are TRBV6-5 and TRBJ2-7; TRBD1 agrees at 8 bases. Trimming at V came to 0 bases and at J to 2 bases, leaving 3 bases not matched to a gene. The CDR3 totals 15 residues. Germline CDR1 and CDR2: MNHEY and SVGAGI. CDR3 sequence: CASSYSLTGAYEQYF. The CDR3 coding sequence is TGTGCCAGCAGTTACTCCTTGACAGGGGCCTACGAGCAGTACTTC.

This chain uses TRBV7-3 with TRBJ1-5, with unresolved D. Germline V gene lookup returns CDR1 SGHTA and CDR2 FQGTGA. The CDR3 totals 13 residues. V lost 1 base and J 6 bases, leaving 7 bases between the germline ends. The CDR3 region is CASSLNGFQPQHF. For the CDR3, the DNA is TGTGCCAGCAGCTTAAATGGGTTTCAGCCCCAGCATTTT.

This chain joins TRBV15 and TRBJ2-1; D is unresolved. V was pared by 1 base and J by 10 bases, with 8 bases between. This CDR3 has 12 amino acids. Germline V gives CDR1 LNHNV, CDR2 YYDKDF (reference sequence). Here the CDR3 reads CATSRVDLEQFF. The CDR3 DNA sequence: TGTGCCACCAGCAGAGTTGACCTGGAGCAGTTCTTC.

J is TRBJ1-1 and V is TRBV15; D not certain. CDR1 and CDR2 from the germline V gene are LNHNV and YYDKDF (reference sequence). The CDR3 runs 13 residues. Trimming cost V 7 bases and J 1 base, with 10 bases left between them. CDR3: CATTFLGNTEAFF. The CDR3 nucleotides are TGTGCCACCACCTTCCTGGGGAACACTGAAGCTTTCTTT.

The genes are TRBV27 and TRBJ1-5, with a tentative D call TRBD1 (5 bases). The CDR3 sequence is 14 residues long. The ends were cut back, 2 bases at V and 5 bases at J, with 10 bases in the middle. CDR1 is MNHEY and CDR2 is SMNVEV in the germline V gene (reference sequence). CDR3 bases: TGTGCCAGCAGTTTAGTCTCGGGGGATCAGCCCCAGCATTTT. It is translated as CASSLVSGDQPQHF.

This chain joins TRBV9 and TRBJ2-2; D might be TRBD1 (6 bases). Per the germline V gene, CDR1 is SGDLS and CDR2 is YYNGEE. The CDR3 is 17 residues long. V was trimmed by 4 bases and J by 6 bases, leaving 22 bases between them. CDR3 loop: CASSLTHRVSSAGELFF. The CDR3, as DNA: TGTGCCAGCAGCCTAACACACAGGGTATCTTCGGCCGGGGAGCTGTTTTTT. Supplemented by reference TRBV9 and TRBJ2-2, the full variable domain reads DSGVTQTPKHLITATGQRVTLRCSPRSGDLSVYWYQQSLDQGLQFLIQYYNGEERAKGNILERFSAQQFPDLHSELNLSSLELGDSALYFCASSLTHRVSSAGELFFGEGSRLTVL.

The table lists this clonotype with a count of one. The chain carries TRBV6-6 and TRBJ2-7; D gene unclear. Trimming took 5 bases from V and 6 from J, leaving 14 bases between them. This CDR3 is 13 amino acids long. Germline-derived CDR1 and CDR2 are MNHNY and SVGAGI (reference sequence). This CDR3 is CASSNPRTTEQYF. In DNA form, the CDR3 reads TGTGCCAGCAGTAACCCACGGACCACCGAGCAGTACTTC.

The chain has TRBV29-1 and TRBJ1-2; no clear D. The CDR3 runs to 12 residues. Trimming took off 5 bases at V and 4 bases at J, with 11 bases between the two ends. CDR1 is SQVTM, CDR2 ANQGSEA, per germline. CDR3 coding DNA: TGCAGCGTTACCAAAGCGACCTATGGCTACACCTTC. This translates into CSVTKATYGYTF.

The chain employs TRBV5-1 and TRBJ1-6, with 7 bases that match TRBD1. V lost 4 bases, J lost 11 bases, and 9 bases stayed unmatched. There are 14 residues in the CDR3. The germline CDR1 and CDR2 sequences are SGHRS and YFSETQ. The CDR3 DNA is TGCGCCAGCAGCGTCGGAGGGGGCTCGGCACCCCTCCACTTT. It codes for CASSVGGGSAPLHF.

This clonotype has only one observation. The chain has TRBV12-5 and TRBJ1-5, with D unclear. The CDR3 runs to 12 residues. Germline V gene data show CDR1 as LGHNT and CDR2 as FRNRAP. Trimming cost V 3 bases and J 6 bases, with 6 bases left between them. Written as DNA, the CDR3 is TGTGCTAGTGGTTTACCCCCTCAGCCCCAGCATTTT. This sequence encodes CASGLPPQPQHF. The whole variable domain, remainder taken from reference TRBV12-5 and TRBJ1-5, is DARVTQTPRHKVTEMGQEVTMRCQPILGHNTVFWYRQTMMQGLELLAYFRNRAPLDDSGMPKDRFSAEMPDATLATLKIQPSEPRDSAVYFCASGLPPQPQHFGDGTRLSIL.

The genes are TRBV9 and TRBJ1-5; 7 bases map to TRBD1. Germline V lookup: CDR1 SGDLS, CDR2 YYNGEE. The CDR3 has 15 amino acids. The J segment lost 2 bases and the V segment lost 6 bases, leaving 8 bases of the junction unmatched. Here the CDR3 reads CASTRDGQGNQPQHF. The CDR3, as DNA: TGTGCCAGCACCCGAGATGGACAGGGCAATCAGCCCCAGCATTTT.

The genes are TRBV18 and TRBJ2-2; D is ambiguous. Germline V gene lookup returns CDR1 KGHSH and CDR2 LQKENI. V was shortened by 3 bases and J by 1 base, with 12 bases between the two germline ends. CDR3 length: 16 amino acids. CDR3 DNA sequence: TGTGCCAGCTCACCCCTCGGGCAGGAGAACACCGGGGAGCTGTTTTTT. Its translation: CASSPLGQENTGELFF.

V is TRBV10-3 and J is TRBJ1-4; no reliable D call. The germline CDR1 and CDR2 sequences are ENHRY and SYGVKD. The V and J ends lost 5 bases and 8 bases respectively, with 12 bases between them. The CDR3 extends over 13 amino acids. The CDR3 is CAISSPASEKLFF. As DNA, the CDR3 is TGTGCCATCAGTTCACCGGCCTCCGAAAAACTGTTTTTT.

The rearrangement joins TRBV9 to TRBJ1-1; no definite D call. Trimming shortened V by 0 bases and J by 4 bases, and 13 bases separated the two germline ends. CDR3 length: 15 residues. The germline CDR1 and CDR2 sequences are SGDLS and YYNGEE. CDR3 amino acids: CASSVAQVPFTEAFF. CDR3 nucleotide sequence: TGTGCCAGCAGCGTAGCTCAGGTGCCCTTCACTGAAGCTTTCTTT. Based on the CDR3 plus reference TRBV9 and TRBJ1-1, the full variable domain is DSGVTQTPKHLITATGQRVTLRCSPRSGDLSVYWYQQSLDQGLQFLIQYYNGEERAKGNILERFSAQQFPDLHSELNLSSLELGDSALYFCASSVAQVPFTEAFFGQGTRLTVV.

This chain uses TRBV5-1 with TRBJ2-7; 7 nucleotides line up with TRBD2. CDR1 and CDR2 from the germline V gene are SGHRS and YFSETQ. CDR3 length: 15 amino acids. Germline trimming cut 3 bases from V and 0 bases from J; bases unmatched to any gene: 6. The CDR3 region is CASSWEGTPSYEQYF. The CDR3 nucleotides read TGCGCCAGCAGCTGGGAGGGGACCCCCTCCTACGAGCAGTACTTC.

The genes are TRBV30 and TRBJ2-7; D gene uncertain. CDR3 length equals 15 residues. Trimming removed 2 bases at V and 4 bases at J, with 18 bases between. The germline V gene has CDR1 GTSNPN and CDR2 SVGIG (reference sequence). CDR3 coding DNA: TGTGCCTGGAGTCCGATTTCTTCGCCGAGGTACGAGCAGTACTTC. This sequence encodes CAWSPISSPRYEQYF.

The gene calls are TRBV20-1 and TRBJ2-3; D is undetermined. CDR3 length: 13 amino acids. Germline-derived CDR1 and CDR2 are DFQATT and SNEGSKA (reference sequence). V was pared by 3 bases and J by 7 bases, with 14 bases between. The CDR3 nucleotides read TGCAGTGCTAGTCGGTTCGGAGACCATACGCAGTATTTT. Translating gives CSASRFGDHTQYF.

V is TRBV11-2 and J is TRBJ1-4; D is undetermined. CDR3 length: 11 amino acids. The V gene lost 3 bases and the J gene lost 6 bases, with 2 bases spanning the gap. Per germline, CDR1 SGHAT and CDR2 FQNNGV. The CDR3 loop is CASSFYEKLFF. DNA of the CDR3: TGTGCCAGCAGCTTTTATGAAAAACTGTTTTTT.

This clonotype appeared a single time. The chain joins TRBV29-1 to TRBJ1-5; 8 positions match TRBD1. CDR1 is SQVTM, CDR2 ANQGSEA, per germline. V shed 4 bases and J 0 bases; nucleotides not matched to a gene: 11. This CDR3 is 17 amino acids long. CDR3 region: CSVAGTGWIFSNQPQHF. The CDR3 nucleotides are TGCAGCGTTGCCGGGACAGGATGGATTTTTAGCAATCAGCCCCAGCATTTT.

The chain carries TRBV23-1 and TRBJ1-2; tentative D call: TRBD1 (5 bases). TRBV23-1 is recorded as an ORF, its role being uncertain. V was pared by 5 bases and J by 1 base, with 17 bases between. CDR3 length: 16 residues. CDR3 sequence (DNA): TGCGCCAGCAGTACGCCCGGGGAGGGGAGTAACTATGGCTACACCTTC. Amino acids: CASSTPGEGSNYGYTF.

The chain recombines TRBV20-1 with TRBJ2-1; 14 positions match TRBD2. V gave up 1 base and J gave up 5 bases; unmatched junction bases: 10. CDR1 and CDR2 from the germline V gene are DFQATT and SNEGSKA (reference sequence). The CDR3 extends over 18 amino acids. In DNA, the CDR3 is TGCAGTGCTAGAGTGGGGAGGACTAGCGGGGGGAGGGACAATGAGCAGTTCTTC. Residues: CSARVGRTSGGRDNEQFF.

The rearrangement links TRBV2 to TRBJ1-6; D may be TRBD1 (6 bases). The CDR3 has 12 amino acids. Per germline, CDR1 SNHLY and CDR2 FYNNEI. Trimming left V 10 bases short and J 10 bases short, with 14 bases between. CDR3 sequence: CATHRVRSPLHF. The CDR3 DNA follows: TGTGCCACCCACAGGGTTCGGTCACCCCTCCACTTT. Supplemented by reference TRBV2 and TRBJ1-6, the full variable domain reads EPEVTQTPSHQVTQMGQEVILRCVPISNHLYFYWYRQILGQKVEFLVSFYNNEISEKSEIFDDQFSVERPDGSNFTLKIRSTKLEDSAMYFCATHRVRSPLHFGNGTRLTVT.

The rearrangement uses TRBV6-5 and TRBJ2-2; 7 nucleotides agree with TRBD1. The V gene's germline CDR1 is MNHEY and CDR2 SVGAGI. The CDR3 spans 15 residues. The J segment lost 3 bases and the V segment lost 6 bases, leaving 7 bases of the junction unmatched. CDR3 coding DNA: TGTGCCAGCAGCCTAGGGGGCTCGTACACCGGGGAGCTGTTTTTT. This translates into CASSLGGSYTGELFF.